Below are 27 T cell receptor beta chains sequenced from a single sample in a study of blood T cell repertoires in COVID-19. TCRdb's copy holds only in-frame clones and misses some; the assay was immunoSEQ multiplex PCR. The sample contains about 250,000 clones, about nine tenths of which appear only once. Sequenced: peripheral blood. The receptor source for this set is a woman in her forties who had recovered from COVID-19.

The rearrangement uses TRBV5-4 and TRBJ2-7, with 8 bases lining up with TRBD2. CDR1 and CDR2 from the germline V gene are SGHNT and YYREEE (reference sequence). V lost 0 bases and J lost 3; bases outside the gene matches: 5. The CDR3 consists of 15 residues. CDR3: CASSLVRAGVYEQYF. The CDR3 DNA reads as TGTGCCAGCAGCTTGGTGCGAGCGGGGGTCTACGAGCAGTACTTC.

This clone was seen many times. The chain combines TRBV25-1 with TRBJ1-1, with D perhaps TRBD1 (5 bases). The CDR3 consists of 13 residues. Per the germline V gene, CDR1 is MGHDK and CDR2 is SYGVNS. V lost 3 bases and J lost 1, with 6 bases in between. CDR3 sequence (DNA): TGTGCCAGCAGTGAGGGGCCGAACACTGAAGCTTTCTTT. Translation: CASSEGPNTEAFF.

The chain combines TRBV7-2 with TRBJ2-3; 10 bases align to TRBD1. The germline V gene encodes CDR1 SGHTA and CDR2 FQGNSA. The CDR3 loop spans 15 amino acids. V was pared by 7 bases and J by 0 bases, with 4 bases of the junction left unmatched. This CDR3 is CASNRQGASTDTQYF. The CDR3 DNA sequence: TGTGCCAGCAACCGACAGGGGGCAAGCACAGATACGCAGTATTTT.

This clone was counted a few times. J is TRBJ2-7 and V is TRBV4-1, with D possibly TRBD2 on 6 matching bases. Trimming shortened V by 0 bases and J by 0 bases, and 18 bases separated the two germline ends. The CDR3 loop spans 18 amino acids. Germline V gene data show CDR1 as MGHRA and CDR2 as YSYEKL. DNA of the CDR3: TGCGCCAGCAGCCAAGATATCCCAGGCGGGATCTCCTCCTACGAGCAGTACTTC. As protein: CASSQDIPGGISSYEQYF.

This clone occurred once. Within the sample, other DNA sequences also encode this same CDR3. The rearrangement links TRBV11-2 to TRBJ2-2; the match to TRBD1 covers 8 bases. The CDR3 is 15 residues long. Trimming removed 3 bases from V and 0 bases from J; junction bases left unmatched: 0. Germline V lookup: CDR1 SGHAT, CDR2 FQNNGV. The CDR3 spells CASSLGQANTGELFF. The CDR3 coding sequence is TGTGCCAGCAGCTTGGGACAGGCGAACACCGGGGAGCTGTTTTTT.

This rearrangement joins TRBV18 to TRBJ2-1; 10 bases agree with TRBD1. The CDR3 length is 16 residues. Per the germline V gene, CDR1 is KGHSH and CDR2 is LQKENI. J gave up 6 bases and V 4 bases, and 9 bases lay outside the gene matches. The CDR3 bases are TGTGCCAGCTCACGAACCGGGACAGGGGCGGGCAATGAGCAGTTCTTC. Translating gives CASSRTGTGAGNEQFF.

The chain combines TRBV27 with TRBJ1-5, with D possibly TRBD1 on 6 matching bases. CDR3 size: 15 residues. Trimming took 3 bases from V and 1 from J, leaving 10 bases between them. Looked up from germline, CDR1 is MNHEY and CDR2 is SMNVEV (reference sequence). The CDR3 sequence is CASSFSRGSNQPQHF. Written as DNA, the CDR3 is TGTGCCAGCAGTTTCAGCAGGGGCAGCAATCAGCCCCAGCATTTT.

Here the CDR3 reads CASSLGTASGAYEQYF. The CDR3 bases are TGTGCCAGCAGCTTAGGGACGGCGAGCGGAGCCTACGAGCAGTACTTC. The chain has TRBV7-8 and TRBJ2-7; D is perhaps TRBD2 (5 bases). The CDR3 runs 16 residues. Germline lookup yields CDR1 SGHVS and CDR2 FQNEAQ. V dropped 1 base and J dropped 2 bases, with 15 bases sitting between them. The full variable domain, completed using reference TRBV7-8 and TRBJ2-7, is GAGVSQSPRYKVAKRGQDVALRCDPISGHVSLFWYQQALGQGPEFLTYFQNEAQLDKSGLPSDRFFAERPEGSVSTLKIQRTQQEDSAVYLCASSLGTASGAYEQYFGPGTRLTVT.

The sample holds one count of this clone. This chain links TRBV11-3 with TRBJ2-1; 7 bases align to TRBD2. After removal of 1 base from V and 2 bases from J, the junction contained 8 bases not matched to a gene. This CDR3 has 17 amino acids. The germline V gene encodes CDR1 SGHNT and CDR2 YENEEA. CDR3 amino acids: CASSLASAGVPYNEQFF. CDR3 DNA sequence: TGTGCCAGCAGCTTAGCATCCGCGGGAGTCCCCTACAATGAGCAGTTCTTC.

The chain joins TRBV11-3 to TRBJ2-5, with 11 bases lining up with TRBD2. J was trimmed by 2 bases and V by 3 bases; bases with no gene match: 8. Germline V gives CDR1 SGHNT, CDR2 YENEEA. CDR3 length: 17 residues. In DNA, the CDR3 is TGTGCCAGCAGCTTTGAATGGACTAGCGGGTATCAAGAGACCCAGTACTTC. This codes for CASSFEWTSGYQETQYF. Together with reference TRBV11-3 and TRBJ2-5, the CDR3 gives the full variable domain: EAGVVQSPRYKIIEKKQPVAFWCNPISGHNTLYWYLQNLGQGPELLIRYENEEAVDDSQLPKDRFSAERLKGVDSTLKIQPAELGDSAVYLCASSFEWTSGYQETQYFGPGTRLLVL.

The chain employs TRBV28 and TRBJ2-1; 8 bases agree with TRBD1. The germline CDR1 and CDR2 sequences are MDHEN and SYDVKM. The CDR3 is made up of 15 amino acids. Unmatched junction bases numbered 8, after V lost 6 bases and J lost 4 bases. Here the CDR3 reads CASSLHRDRYNEQFF. The CDR3 coding sequence is TGTGCCAGCAGCCTCCACCGGGACAGGTACAATGAGCAGTTCTTC. The whole variable domain, filled in from reference TRBV28 and TRBJ2-1, reads DVKVTQSSRYLVKRTGEKVFLECVQDMDHENMFWYRQDPGLGLRLIYFSYDVKMKEKGDIPEGYSVSREKKERFSLILESASTNQTSMYLCASSLHRDRYNEQFFGPGTRLTVL.

This chain links TRBV5-6 with TRBJ1-4, with 9 positions matching TRBD1. Looked up from germline, CDR1 is SGHDT and CDR2 is YYEEEE. V lost 4 bases, J lost 6 bases, and 4 bases stayed unmatched. The CDR3 runs 14 residues. The CDR3 here is CASSPWDRDEKLFF. Here the CDR3 DNA reads TGTGCCAGCAGCCCCTGGGACAGGGATGAAAAACTGTTTTTT.

This clone was counted between two and nine times. V is TRBV3-1 (or the pseudogene TRBV3-2) and J is TRBJ2-1; no clear D gene. CDR1 is LGHDT, CDR2 YNNKEL, per germline (reference sequence). Trimming took 2 bases from V and 0 from J, leaving 8 bases between them. This CDR3 is 15 amino acids long. In nucleotides, the CDR3 is TGTGCCAGCAGCCAACAAGCCGACTCCTACAATGAGCAGTTCTTC. Its translation: CASSQQADSYNEQFF.

This clone was counted a single time. The chain has TRBV27 and TRBJ2-7, with 7 nucleotides matching TRBD2. The length of the CDR3 is 15 residues. Per the germline V gene, CDR1 is MNHEY and CDR2 is SMNVEV (reference sequence). After removal of 5 bases from V and 0 bases from J, the junction contained 7 bases not matched to a gene. The CDR3 DNA reads as TGTGCCAGCAGTCTGAGCGGGGATAGCTCCTACGAGCAGTACTTC. It codes for CASSLSGDSSYEQYF.

V gene TRBV7-9 combines with J gene TRBJ2-2; D is unresolved. The germline CDR1 and CDR2 sequences are SEHNR and FQNEAQ (reference sequence). This CDR3 is 15 amino acids long. Trimming removed 5 bases from V and 6 bases from J, with 16 bases in between. The chain's CDR3 is CASSPPVAAPGELFF. CDR3 DNA: TGTGCCAGCAGCCCCCCGGTAGCCGCCCCCGGGGAGCTGTTTTTT.

The gene calls are TRBV3-1 (or the pseudogene TRBV3-2) and TRBJ2-7, with 9 nucleotides matching TRBD2. The V gene's germline CDR1 is LGHDT and CDR2 YNNKEL (reference sequence). After removal of 2 bases from V and 2 bases from J, the junction contained 10 bases not matched to a gene. This CDR3 spans 17 amino acids. The CDR3 region is CASSQKVPGLAPYEQYF. CDR3 sequence (DNA): TGTGCCAGCAGCCAAAAAGTCCCGGGACTAGCCCCCTACGAGCAGTACTTC.

The chain employs TRBV3-1 (or the pseudogene TRBV3-2) and TRBJ2-7, with a possible D match to TRBD1 (5 bases). The CDR3 covers 14 residues. Germline V gives CDR1 LGHDT, CDR2 YNNKEL (reference sequence). The V and J ends lost 6 bases and 7 bases respectively, with 19 bases between them. CDR3 amino acids: CASSPGLASVEQYF. CDR3 nucleotides: TGTGCCAGCAGTCCAGGGTTGGCCTCCGTAGAGCAGTACTTC.

This rearrangement joins TRBV29-1 to TRBJ2-3; 8 nucleotides match TRBD2. The V gene end was trimmed by 3 bases and the J gene end by 4 bases; junction bases not matched to a gene: 3. From germline, CDR1 is SQVTM and CDR2 ANQGSEA. CDR3 length: 13 amino acids. Here the CDR3 DNA reads TGCAGCGTTGACCGGGGGGGCTCAGATACGCAGTATTTT. It translates to CSVDRGGSDTQYF.

This chain connects TRBV28 to TRBJ1-2, with TRBD1 identical over 8 bases. Germline CDR1 and CDR2: MDHEN and SYDVKM. J lost 6 bases, V lost 5 bases, and 8 bases had no gene match. The CDR3 runs to 14 residues. The CDR3 DNA reads as TGTGCCAGCAGTCACCTTACGACAGGGGATGGCTACACCTTC. As protein: CASSHLTTGDGYTF.

The CDR3 DNA sequence: TGTGCCAGCAGTCACAGGGGTTGGAATGAGCAGTTCTTC. Its translation: CASSHRGWNEQFF. The chain carries TRBV28 and TRBJ2-1; 7 bases are shared with TRBD1. Germline values: CDR1 MDHEN, CDR2 SYDVKM. The J segment lost 7 bases and the V segment lost 5 bases, leaving 5 bases of the junction unmatched. The length of the CDR3 is 13 residues.

The chain combines TRBV12-5 with TRBJ1-5; a weak D match, TRBD1 (6 bases). The CDR3 length is 14 residues. Germline CDR1 LGHNT, CDR2 FRNRAP. Trimming shortened V by 5 bases and J by 5 bases, and 13 bases separated the two germline ends. CDR3 bases: TGTGCTAGTGGTGTGACAGGTACGTATCAGCCCCAGCATTTT. Translated, it gives CASGVTGTYQPQHF.

This chain uses TRBV2 with TRBJ1-3, with TRBD1 as a possible D gene (5 bases). The germline V and J ends were trimmed by 4 bases and 0 bases, with 13 bases remaining between them. Germline CDR1 and CDR2: SNHLY and FYNNEI. The CDR3 is 16 residues long. The CDR3 here is CASSVQGLLSGNTIYF. As DNA, the CDR3 is TGTGCCAGCAGTGTCCAGGGACTCCTCTCTGGAAACACCATATATTTT.

The gene calls are TRBV11-2 and TRBJ1-2; D gene unclear. Germline V CDR1 and CDR2: SGHAT, FQNNGV. The CDR3 loop spans 12 amino acids. V shed 3 bases and J shed 4 bases, with 6 bases lying between them. The CDR3 coding sequence is TGTGCCAGCAGCTTCCAGCGCTATGGCTACACCTTC. Protein sequence: CASSFQRYGYTF.

The chain links TRBV5-1 to TRBJ2-2; D gene uncertain. Germline lookup yields CDR1 SGHRS and CDR2 YFSETQ. The CDR3 consists of 14 residues. V lost 0 bases and J lost 6, with 9 bases in between. CDR3 DNA sequence: TGCGCCAGCAGCTTGGATGTTGCGTCCGGGGAGCTGTTTTTT. This encodes CASSLDVASGELFF.

V usage is TRBV3-1 (or the pseudogene TRBV3-2) and J usage is TRBJ2-3, with 13 nucleotides matching TRBD2. This CDR3 has 14 amino acids. J lost 7 bases, V lost 6 bases, and 4 bases had no gene match. Germline V lookup: CDR1 LGHDT, CDR2 YNNKEL (reference sequence). CDR3 in DNA: TGTGCCAGCAGTAGGACTAGCGGGAGAAATACGCAGTATTTT. Translated, it gives CASSRTSGRNTQYF.

The chain recombines TRBV11-2 with TRBJ2-7; D is unclear. The CDR3 totals 14 residues. V lost 0 bases and J lost 5, with 11 bases in between. Germline V lookup: CDR1 SGHAT, CDR2 FQNNGV. The CDR3 sequence: CASSLDRWADEQYF. The CDR3 DNA follows: TGTGCCAGCAGCTTAGATCGGTGGGCAGACGAGCAGTACTTC.

The J gene is TRBJ1-4, the V gene TRBV7-9, with 8 bases matching TRBD1. The junction had 6 bases not matched to a gene; V was cut back by 5 bases and J by 4 bases. Germline V gene sequence: CDR1 SEHNR, CDR2 FQNEAQ (reference sequence). This CDR3 region has 15 residues. The CDR3 nucleotides are TGTGCCAGCAGCCTTTCGGGACAGGATAATGAAAAACTGTTTTTT. Translated, it gives CASSLSGQDNEKLFF.